This passage covers 25 T cell receptor beta chains from one sample sequenced in a study of PD-1 blockade in classical Hodgkin lymphoma. Each patient relapsed following autologous stem cell transplantation, and prior brentuximab vedotin exposure differed. Sequencing was performed with immunoSEQ multiplex PCR; in TCRdb, only in-frame clones are kept and a portion is missing. The data hold about 10,000 clones, with approximately 84% observed a single time. Sequencing was performed on peripheral blood mononuclear cells (PBMCs), taken before the second cycle of nivolumab. The receptors come from a human donor with classical Hodgkin lymphoma.

This clone was detected once. The rearrangement uses TRBV7-2 and TRBJ2-3; a weak D match, TRBD2 (6 bases). With 5 bases removed from V and 6 bases from J, the gap between germline ends came to 21 bases. The germline V gene encodes CDR1 SGHTA and CDR2 FQGNSA. The CDR3 length is 16 residues. The CDR3 reads CASSPEDYRIFDTQYF. In DNA, the CDR3 is TGTGCCAGCAGCCCAGAGGACTATAGGATTTTCGATACGCAGTATTTT. Combining the CDR3 with reference TRBV7-2 and TRBJ2-3 gives the whole variable domain GAGVSQSPSNKVTEKGKDVELRCDPISGHTALYWYRQSLGQGLEFLIYFQGNSAPDKSGLPSDRFSAERTGGSVSTLTIQRTQQEDSAVYLCASSPEDYRIFDTQYFGPGTRLTVL.

This clone showed up just a few times. Other DNA sequences in the sample encode the same CDR3. Here the CDR3 reads CASSQAGVHGYTF. CDR3 DNA: TGTGCCAGCAGCCAAGCGGGGGTGCATGGCTACACCTTC. This sequence joins TRBV14 and TRBJ1-2, with D possibly TRBD1 on 5 matching bases. Germline V CDR1 and CDR2: SGHDN, FVKESK. The CDR3 contains 13 residues. Trimming removed 1 base at V and 6 bases at J, with 9 bases between.

This sequence joins TRBV5-1 and TRBJ2-5; D may match TRBD1 or TRBD2 (5 bases each). CDR1 SGHRS and CDR2 YFSETQ come from the germline V gene. This CDR3 spans 15 amino acids. The V and J ends lost 4 bases and 5 bases respectively, with 18 bases between them. The CDR3 loop is CASSRVGGRSETQYF. The CDR3 coding sequence is TGCGCCAGCAGCCGTGTTGGGGGAAGGAGCGAGACCCAGTACTTC. Full variable domain (missing parts from reference TRBV5-1 and TRBJ2-5): KAGVTQTPRYLIKTRGQQVTLSCSPISGHRSVSWYQQTPGQGLQFLFEYFSETQRNKGNFPGRFSGRQFSNSRSEMNVSTLELGDSALYLCASSRVGGRSETQYFGPGTRLLVL.

J is TRBJ2-3 and V is TRBV4-3; D is possibly TRBD1 (6 bases). The length of the CDR3 is 17 residues. Germline loops: CDR1 LGHNA, CDR2 YSLEER. V dropped 2 bases and J dropped 1 base, with 16 bases sitting between them. The chain's CDR3 is CASSQRTALVGTDTQYF. The CDR3 region has the DNA TGCGCCAGCAGCCAACGGACAGCATTAGTAGGCACAGATACGCAGTATTTT.

The rearrangement joins TRBV11-1 to TRBJ1-1; D unresolved. V was shortened by 3 bases and J by 4 bases, with 9 bases between the two germline ends. CDR1 is SGHAT and CDR2 is FQDESV in the germline V gene (reference sequence). The CDR3 runs to 13 residues. CDR3 region: CASSLVGPTEAFF. The DNA for the CDR3 is TGTGCCAGCAGCTTGGTCGGGCCCACTGAAGCTTTCTTT.

The chain recombines TRBV2 with TRBJ1-1, with D uncertain. CDR1 and CDR2 from the germline V gene are SNHLY and FYNNEI. The CDR3 length is 14 residues. With 6 bases removed from V and 0 bases from J, the gap between germline ends came to 11 bases. The CDR3 sequence: CASREGRMNTEAFF. CDR3 bases: TGTGCCAGCAGAGAGGGAAGAATGAACACTGAAGCTTTCTTT. The whole variable domain, filled in from reference TRBV2 and TRBJ1-1, reads EPEVTQTPSHQVTQMGQEVILRCVPISNHLYFYWYRQILGQKVEFLVSFYNNEISEKSEIFDDQFSVERPDGSNFTLKIRSTKLEDSAMYFCASREGRMNTEAFFGQGTRLTVV.

This clone was seen a few times. This chain connects TRBV7-2 to TRBJ2-7; a weak D match, TRBD2 (6 bases). The V end lost 3 bases, the J end lost 1 base, and 10 bases lay between the germline ends. CDR3 length: 14 amino acids. Germline V gene lookup returns CDR1 SGHTA and CDR2 FQGNSA. This CDR3 is CASSFGGGSYEQYF. CDR3 nucleotide sequence: TGTGCCAGCAGCTTCGGGGGAGGATCCTACGAGCAGTACTTC.

The chain has TRBV7-2 and TRBJ2-5; 11 bases line up with TRBD2. The CDR3 runs 16 residues. CDR1 SGHTA and CDR2 FQGNSA come from the germline V gene. V shed 5 bases and J 5 bases; nucleotides not matched to a gene: 10. The CDR3 bases are TGTGCCAGCAGCCACTCGACTAGCGGGGTGGGGGAGACCCAGTACTTC. Translated, it gives CASSHSTSGVGETQYF.

The chain couples TRBV15 to TRBJ2-7; D uncertain. Germline-derived CDR1 and CDR2 are LNHNV and YYDKDF (reference sequence). The CDR3 is made up of 14 amino acids. V was cut by 1 base and J by 3 bases, with 10 bases left in between. CDR3 sequence (DNA): TGTGCCACCAGCAGAGGGGAAATATTCTACGAGCAGTACTTC. This sequence encodes CATSRGEIFYEQYF.

In its sample, this clone was seen once. The chain uses TRBV5-1 and TRBJ2-7, with TRBD1 identical over 8 bases. The germline CDR1 and CDR2 sequences are SGHRS and YFSETQ. V dropped 2 bases and J dropped 0; count of bases not matched to a gene: 7. The CDR3 sequence is 16 residues long. The CDR3 sequence: CASSFSSGGHSYEQYF. The CDR3 nucleotides read TGCGCCAGCAGCTTTTCCTCAGGGGGCCACTCCTACGAGCAGTACTTC.

This clone was seen only once. The V call is TRBV2, the J call TRBJ2-2, with D uncertain. The V end lost 4 bases, the J end lost 1 base, and 4 bases lay between the germline ends. The CDR3 loop spans 13 amino acids. Germline V CDR1 and CDR2: SNHLY, FYNNEI. CDR3 sequence: CASSGENTGELFF. CDR3 DNA: TGTGCCAGCAGTGGTGAGAACACCGGGGAGCTGTTTTTT.

The V and J genes are TRBV29-1 and TRBJ2-3, with D perhaps TRBD2 (5 bases). The CDR3 is made up of 14 amino acids. Germline V gene data show CDR1 as SQVTM and CDR2 as ANQGSEA. Between the trimmed V and J ends, which lost 7 bases and 2 bases, there was a span of 16 bases. The CDR3 coding sequence is TGCAGCGCCTCCTTCCGGGGTCCCACAGATACGCAGTATTTT. It specifies CSASFRGPTDTQYF.

The V call is TRBV27, the J call TRBJ2-2; tentative D call: TRBD2 (6 bases). Germline CDR1 and CDR2: MNHEY and SMNVEV (reference sequence). This CDR3 has 16 residues. V lost 3 bases and J lost 6, with 17 bases in between. CDR3 amino acids: CASSFLASGVSGELFF. The CDR3, as DNA: TGTGCCAGCAGTTTTCTGGCTTCGGGGGTGTCCGGGGAGCTGTTTTTT.

V is TRBV29-1 and J is TRBJ2-2; the match to TRBD2 covers 7 bases. Germline CDR1 reads SQVTM; CDR2 reads ANQGSEA. This CDR3 is 13 amino acids long. V trimming: 7 bases; J trimming: 4 bases; junction bases outside the gene matches: 6. CDR3 amino acids: CSARASGTGELFF. The CDR3 DNA reads TGCAGCGCCCGGGCTAGCGGCACCGGGGAGCTGTTTTTT.

The chain couples TRBV10-3 to TRBJ2-5, with 9 bases lining up with TRBD2. V dropped 8 bases and J dropped 5; count of bases not matched to a gene: 9. This CDR3 spans 14 amino acids. Germline V gene lookup returns CDR1 ENHRY and CDR2 SYGVKD. CDR3 bases: TGTGCCATCGGCGCTAGCGGGGTGAGGGAGACCCAGTACTTC. Translating it yields CAIGASGVRETQYF.

The V call is TRBV28, the J call TRBJ2-7, with 12 bases identical to TRBD1. Losses at the gene ends were 4 bases for V and 2 bases for J; bases not matched to a gene: 18. Germline CDR1 and CDR2: MDHEN and SYDVKM. CDR3 length equals 20 residues. This CDR3 reads CASSSRDRGRKAGGPYEQYF. The CDR3 nucleotides are TGTGCCAGCAGTTCCCGGGACAGGGGGCGCAAGGCGGGAGGACCCTACGAGCAGTACTTC.

The chain has TRBV18 and TRBJ2-3; D might be TRBD1 or TRBD2, each matching 5 bases. The CDR3 is 15 amino acids. The V gene lost 7 bases and the J gene lost 1 base, with 15 bases spanning the gap. Germline V lookup: CDR1 KGHSH, CDR2 LQKENI. CDR3 nucleotide sequence: TGTGCCAGCTTACCTCCGGGACCCGGCACAGATACGCAGTATTTT. Its translation is CASLPPGPGTDTQYF.

With respect to this clone: Other DNA variants within this sample encode the same CDR3. This chain links TRBV27 with TRBJ2-5; 7 bases map to TRBD2. CDR1 MNHEY and CDR2 SMNVEV come from the germline V gene (reference sequence). V lost 11 bases to trimming and J lost 3 bases; unmatched junction nucleotides: 3. The CDR3 length is 11 residues. The CDR3 loop is CASGLKETQYF. CDR3 DNA: TGTGCCTCGGGACTAAAAGAGACCCAGTACTTC.

The rearrangement links TRBV12-5 to TRBJ2-3; D is possibly TRBD1 (6 bases). The CDR3 runs to 16 residues. Per the germline V gene, CDR1 is LGHNT and CDR2 is FRNRAP. V lost 5 bases to trimming and J lost 0 bases, with 15 bases between them. CDR3 in amino acids: CASGPADSASTDTQYF. The CDR3 bases are TGTGCTAGTGGTCCAGCGGACAGTGCTAGCACAGATACGCAGTATTTT.

As regards this clone: The same CDR3 is also encoded by other DNA sequences in this sample. V gene TRBV19 combines with J gene TRBJ1-1; possible D gene TRBD1, 5 bases. The V gene lost 0 bases and the J gene lost 11 bases, with 22 bases spanning the gap. The CDR3 is made up of 16 amino acids. Per germline, CDR1 LNHDA and CDR2 SQIVND (reference sequence). The CDR3 is CASSIDRERGLREAFF. The CDR3 region has the DNA TGTGCCAGTAGTATAGACAGGGAGAGAGGTTTGAGGGAGGCTTTCTTT.

Note on this clone: One end of the junction does not line up with germline, which may come from a read error. The gene calls are TRBV11-2 and TRBJ2-7; D is uncertain. The CDR3 contains 12 residues. Germline V lookup: CDR1 SGHAT, CDR2 FQNNGV. The CDR3 loop is CASSLGIYEQHF. CDR3 in DNA: TGTGCCAGCAGCTTGGGGATCTACGAGCAGCACTTC.

This clone appeared a single time. The chain uses TRBV28 and TRBJ1-5, with D tentatively TRBD1 (6 bases). Germline loops: CDR1 MDHEN, CDR2 SYDVKM. The CDR3 contains 13 residues. The ends were cut back, 2 bases at V and 5 bases at J, with 7 bases in the middle. The CDR3 reads CASSLRGYQPQHF. The CDR3 nucleotides read TGTGCCAGCAGTTTAAGGGGGTATCAGCCCCAGCATTTT. Supplemented by reference TRBV28 and TRBJ1-5, the full variable domain reads DVKVTQSSRYLVKRTGEKVFLECVQDMDHENMFWYRQDPGLGLRLIYFSYDVKMKEKGDIPEGYSVSREKKERFSLILESASTNQTSMYLCASSLRGYQPQHFGDGTRLSIL.

V is TRBV9 and J is TRBJ1-2; D unclear. Germline V CDR1 and CDR2: SGDLS, YYNGEE. The CDR3 is 12 amino acids. V was pared by 4 bases and J by 8 bases, with 12 bases between. In nucleotides, the CDR3 is TGTGCCAGCAGCTTTACAGAAGGCGGCTACACCTTC. Protein: CASSFTEGGYTF.

The genes are TRBV7-3 and TRBJ2-1; D tentatively fits TRBD1 or TRBD2 (5 bases each). This CDR3 is 13 amino acids long. Germline V CDR1 and CDR2: SGHTA, FQGTGA. Trimming removed 5 bases at V and 8 bases at J, with 13 bases between. DNA of the CDR3: TGTGCCAGCAGCCCCGGGACCGGGGATGAGCAGTTCTTC. Translated, it gives CASSPGTGDEQFF.

The rearrangement joins TRBV10-3 to TRBJ1-1, with 8 bases lining up with TRBD1. This CDR3 is built from 16 residues. Germline CDR1 reads ENHRY; CDR2 reads SYGVKD. The trim removed 6 bases at V and 2 bases at J, leaving 11 bases unmatched. The CDR3: CAIREEDRALNTEAFF. The CDR3, as DNA: TGTGCCATCAGGGAGGAGGACAGGGCTCTTAACACTGAAGCTTTCTTT.